This TCR beta chain was sequenced for a study of blood T cell repertoires in COVID-19. The wider study: The samples span acute and convalescent COVID-19 from the United States, Italy and Spain.

Measured with immunoSEQ multiplex PCR; TCRdb has only the in-frame clones, and not every one. The sample yields about 200,000 clones, roughly nine tenths seen once. Trimming removed 3 bases at V and 2 bases at J, with 16 bases between. Germline values: CDR1 SQVTM, CDR2 ANQGSEA. This CDR3 has 15 residues. The sample taken for sequencing was peripheral blood. This TCR derives from a woman between 65 and 79 years old with acute or convalescent COVID-19. V and J are TRBV29-1 and TRBJ2-5; a weak D match, TRBD1 (5 bases). The DNA for the CDR3 is TGCAGCGTTGATTCCCAGGGTTTCGCGCAAGAGACCCAGTACTTC. Encoded protein: CSVDSQGFAQETQYF.